Listed here are 13 T cell receptor beta chains from one sample, sequenced in a study of T cell repertoires in cytomegalovirus infection. The antigens for these receptors are not known. TCRdb re-analysed the reads in MiXCR, keeping a single row per CDR3 protein. This table has around 540,000 distinct CDR3 sequences, 30% to 40% appearing once. The specimen was cultured PBMCs, collected from culture after CMV antigen stimulation. These receptors all stem from a human donor in good health (CMV status not recorded). Some clones in this sample may be carry-over from other donors' samples.

CDR3 nucleotides: TGTGCCAGCAGCTTAGCGTCGACTAGCGGATTTAAAGAGACCCAGTACTTC. Translated: CASSLASTSGFKETQYF. V is TRBV7-2 and J is TRBJ2-5; 9 bases are a match to TRBD2. V dropped 0 bases and J dropped 3; count of bases not matched to a gene: 8. From germline, CDR1 is SGHTA and CDR2 FQGNSA. The CDR3 contains 17 residues. Full variable domain (missing parts from reference TRBV7-2 and TRBJ2-5): GAGVSQSPSNKVTEKGKDVELRCDPISGHTALYWYRQSLGQGLEFLIYFQGNSAPDKSGLPSDRFSAERTGGSVSTLTIQRTQQEDSAVYLCASSLASTSGFKETQYFGPGTRLLVL.

This clonotype is medium-sized in the sample. This chain connects TRBV7-3 to TRBJ2-1, with TRBD2 matching 9 bases. Looked up from germline, CDR1 is SGHTA and CDR2 is FQGTGA. J was trimmed by 5 bases and V by 5 bases; bases with no gene match: 13. This CDR3 contains 17 residues. In nucleotides, the CDR3 is TGTGCCAGCAGCGCACTACGACCGGGACTAGCAGACAATGAGCAGTTCTTC. It translates to CASSALRPGLADNEQFF.

V usage is TRBV20-1 and J usage is TRBJ1-1; perhaps TRBD1 as D (6 bases). From germline, CDR1 is DFQATT and CDR2 SNEGSKA (reference sequence). V shed 7 bases and J shed 0 bases, with 12 bases lying between them. The CDR3 loop spans 13 amino acids. In DNA form, the CDR3 reads TGCAGTGTTGGACAGACGATGAACACTGAAGCTTTCTTT. Its translation: CSVGQTMNTEAFF.

This clonotype has a handful of counts. The gene calls are TRBV6-1 and TRBJ1-4, with 9 nucleotides matching TRBD1. The CDR3 has 16 amino acids. The J segment lost 4 bases and the V segment lost 7 bases, leaving 10 bases of the junction unmatched. CDR1 is MNHNS and CDR2 is SASEGT in the germline V gene. CDR3 in amino acids: CASNTGRTGDNEKLFF. The CDR3 bases are TGTGCCAGCAACACCGGAAGGACAGGGGATAATGAAAAACTGTTTTTT.

The sample holds many counts of this clonotype. The chain has TRBV27 and TRBJ1-6; D uncertain. The CDR3 covers 17 residues. Germline V gives CDR1 MNHEY, CDR2 SMNVEV (reference sequence). Trimming pared 0 bases from V and 5 bases from J, leaving 14 bases between. CDR3 DNA: TGTGCCAGCAGTTTATCGGTCGGAGGCCTAAATAATTCACCCCTCCACTTT. Protein product: CASSLSVGGLNNSPLHF.

The chain joins TRBV20-1 to TRBJ2-5; D is ambiguous. The germline V and J ends were trimmed by 7 bases and 2 bases, with 8 bases remaining between them. CDR1 and CDR2 from the germline V gene are DFQATT and SNEGSKA (reference sequence). The CDR3 spans 11 residues. As DNA, the CDR3 is TGCAGTGTTAAGCAGCAAGAGACCCAGTACTTC. Translation: CSVKQQETQYF.

There are a few counts of this clonotype. The J gene is TRBJ2-1, the V gene TRBV19; D possibly uses TRBD1 or TRBD2 (5 bases each). The V and J ends lost 11 bases and 8 bases respectively, with 22 bases between them. This CDR3 spans 14 amino acids. Germline CDR1 LNHDA, CDR2 SQIVND (reference sequence). This CDR3 reads CACGGGSAVHEQFF. In DNA form, the CDR3 reads TGTGCCTGTGGGGGTGGGAGCGCGGTCCATGAGCAGTTCTTC. The whole variable domain, filled in from reference TRBV19 and TRBJ2-1, reads DGGITQSPKYLFRKEGQNVTLSCEQNLNHDAMYWYRQDPGQGLRLIYYSQIVNDFQKGDIAEGYSVSREKKESFPLTVTSAQKNPTAFYLCACGGGSAVHEQFFGPGTRLTVL.

The rearrangement links TRBV30 to TRBJ2-7, with unresolved D. Per the germline V gene, CDR1 is GTSNPN and CDR2 is SVGIG (reference sequence). Trimming left V 3 bases short and J 0 bases short, with 12 bases between. The CDR3 totals 14 residues. CDR3 sequence reads: CAWRALTSSYEQYF. CDR3 nucleotides: TGTGCCTGGAGAGCCCTAACGAGCTCCTACGAGCAGTACTTC.

This clonotype was found a few times. CDR3 nucleotides: TGTGCCAGCAGTTCCGGACAGGGTAACTCTGGAAACACCATATATTTT. This codes for CASSSGQGNSGNTIYF. This chain joins TRBV27 and TRBJ1-3; 8 nucleotides match TRBD1. V lost 4 bases and J lost 0; bases outside the gene matches: 5. Germline V gives CDR1 MNHEY, CDR2 SMNVEV (reference sequence). The CDR3 extends over 16 amino acids.

The chain couples TRBV10-3 to TRBJ1-1; D might be TRBD1 (5 bases). Germline values: CDR1 ENHRY, CDR2 SYGVKD. Trimming shortened V by 4 bases and J by 6 bases, and 15 bases separated the two germline ends. The CDR3 is 14 amino acids. CDR3 in amino acids: CAISGTIGRAEAFF. In nucleotides, the CDR3 is TGTGCCATCAGTGGTACCATAGGCAGGGCTGAAGCTTTCTTT.

This chain uses TRBV19 with TRBJ2-6; a possible D gene is TRBD2 (7 bases). Trimming shortened V by 7 bases and J by 2 bases, and 12 bases separated the two germline ends. The CDR3 has 15 residues. Germline V gene data show CDR1 as LNHDA and CDR2 as SQIVND (reference sequence). The CDR3 is CASTKGGAGANVLTF. The CDR3 nucleotides read TGTGCCAGTACAAAGGGGGGGGCTGGGGCCAACGTCCTGACTTTC.

This clonotype has just one count. The chain uses TRBV11-2 and TRBJ2-2, with D perhaps matching TRBD2 (6 bases). Trimming cost V 2 bases and J 7 bases, with 17 bases left between them. This CDR3 contains 16 residues. The germline V gene encodes CDR1 SGHAT and CDR2 FQNNGV. In nucleotides, the CDR3 is TGTGCCAGCAGCTTAAATCTGCATGGGGGGTTCGGGGAGCTGTTTTTT. It is translated as CASSLNLHGGFGELFF. The entire variable domain, with the rest obtained from reference TRBV11-2 and TRBJ2-2, is as follows: EAGVAQSPRYKIIEKRQSVAFWCNPISGHATLYWYQQILGQGPKLLIQFQNNGVVDDSQLPKDRFSAERLKGVDSTLKIQPAKLEDSAVYLCASSLNLHGGFGELFFGEGSRLTVL.

The chain couples TRBV7-9 to TRBJ1-2; D is unclear. The CDR3 is 13 amino acids. Trimming took off 1 base at V and 7 bases at J, with 10 bases between the two ends. Germline CDR1 is SEHNR and CDR2 is FQNEAQ (reference sequence). CDR3 nucleotides: TGTGCCAGCAGCTTAGTAGACGAGGGTGGCTACACCTTC. Translating gives CASSLVDEGGYTF.